This TCR beta chain is drawn from a study of metastatic and nonmetastatic thyroid tumors (dated by TCRdb to the early 2020s). At the level of the whole study: The researchers compared repertoires between peripheral blood samples and tumor or nodule tissue samples from patients with malignant or benign thyroid disease. The paper as a whole reports these results and caveats: In both blood and tumor samples, malignant tumors were reported to have significantly higher TCR beta diversity than benign nodules.

No treatment had been received by any patient before thyroid surgery. The study retrospectively analysed patient clinical samples collected from about 2012 to 2018 using T-cell receptor beta sequencing. Cut back by 1 base and 8 bases, the V and J ends lie 11 bases apart. The CDR1 and CDR2 encoded by the germline V gene are KGHSH and LQKENI. The cysteine opens and the phenylalanine closes a CDR3 of 14 amino acids. This entry keeps only the CDR3 DNA: 42 bases, framed from base 1. Receptor amplification or capture employed PCR. These reads were obtained on an Illumina HiSeq 4000. High-throughput sequencing was used to profile the CDR3 region of the TCR beta-chain in every patient. The original pipeline was this. CDR3 differences across clinicopathological groups were used to build a classifier for discriminating distant-metastatic papillary thyroid cancer patients. The Shannon index was used to assess repertoire diversity, and the Morisita-Horn index was used to assess tumor-blood repertoire similarity. TCRdb reanalyzed the raw reads on its own, using fastp at Q25 for trimming and MiXCR for clone calling, and kept in-frame beta chains. TCRdb, not the original authors, processed these V and J calls. This sample lists about 24,000 clones; around 20% were detected once. About 7.9% of the sample is held by the ten biggest clonotypes.

On this clone: The target of this receptor is not known. It has no much larger one-base neighbor in the sample; base qualities were not kept.

What was sequenced was blood. The TCR originated in a female donor with papillary thyroid cancer or a benign thyroid nodule (not recorded which). Some clones in this sample may be carry-over from other donors' samples. In this chain, TRBV18 is recombined with TRBJ1-4; the D gene is perhaps TRBD1, on 5 matching bases. The DNA sequence reads TGTGCCAGCTCACCACGGGGGACTGAGGAAAAACTGTTTTTT. It translates to CASSPRGTEEKLFF.